This note documents a single T cell receptor beta chain sequence. The data stem from a study of glioma-infiltrating T cells after dendritic cell vaccination. Germline CDR1 is SGHAT and CDR2 is FQNNGV. Trimming removed 5 bases at V and 7 bases at J, with 12 bases between. The CDR3 totals 13 residues. Profiled with immunoSEQ multiplex PCR; TCRdb holds only in-frame clones, not every one. Counted here are 55,000 to 75,000 clones, 81% occurring once; the ten biggest clones make up approximately 7.9%. This chain joins TRBV11-2 and TRBJ2-4; D gene unclear. The source was blood, collected before dendritic cell vaccination. This TCR derives from a human donor with glioblastoma. CDR3 residues: CASSPAARNIQYF. The CDR3 DNA reads as TGTGCCAGCAGCCCCGCGGCCCGTAACATTCAGTACTTC.